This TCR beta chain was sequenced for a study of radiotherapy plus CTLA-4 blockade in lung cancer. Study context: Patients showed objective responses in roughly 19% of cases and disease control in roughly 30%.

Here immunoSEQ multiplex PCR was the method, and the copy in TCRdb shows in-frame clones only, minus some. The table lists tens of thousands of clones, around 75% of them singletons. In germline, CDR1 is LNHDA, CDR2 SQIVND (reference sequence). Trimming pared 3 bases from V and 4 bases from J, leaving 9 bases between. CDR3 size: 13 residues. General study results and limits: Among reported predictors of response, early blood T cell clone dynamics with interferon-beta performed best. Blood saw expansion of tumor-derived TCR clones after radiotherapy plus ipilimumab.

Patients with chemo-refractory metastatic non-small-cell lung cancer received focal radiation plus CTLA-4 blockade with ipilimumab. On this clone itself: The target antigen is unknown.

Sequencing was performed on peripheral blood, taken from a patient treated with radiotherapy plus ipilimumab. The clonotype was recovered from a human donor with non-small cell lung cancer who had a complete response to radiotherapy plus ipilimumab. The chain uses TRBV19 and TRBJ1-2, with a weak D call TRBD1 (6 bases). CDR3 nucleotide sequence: TGTGCCAGTAGTATTAGGGACATCTATGGCTACACCTTC. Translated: CASSIRDIYGYTF.